These T cell receptor beta chains were read from a single sample in a study of regulatory T cells in long-lasting Graves disease. TCRdb called the multiplex PCR reads again in MiXCR, with one record for every CDR3 protein. The repertoire has about 540,000 distinct CDR3 sequences, roughly 13% of them found once; the top ten carry approximately 9.3%. Separately, the same data were catalogued under a study of T cells in Graves' hyperthyroidism and ophthalmopathy.

Sequences were derived from peripheral blood mononuclear cells (PBMCs), sampled at new diagnosis, from a patient treated with antithyroid drugs. All receptors derive from a young man with Graves disease. The CDR3 runs from the conserved cysteine through the conserved F or W. The order of the fields is V gene, J gene, clone size, D gene, CDR3 protein, CDR3 DNA. A D gene is named only where the DNA matches it firmly. A row's size may be missing; if present it is once, few, many or a size class.

v_call: TRBV29-1; j_call: TRBJ1-4; clone_size: -; d_call: -; cdr3_aa: CSVEGGTKKLFF; cdr3_nt: TGCAGCGTTGAGGGGGGAACCAAAAAACTGTTTTTT
v_call: TRBV18; j_call: TRBJ1-3; clone_size: -; d_call: -; cdr3_aa: CASSQGFGNTIYF; cdr3_nt: TGTGCCAGCTCTCAGGGTTTTGGAAACACCATATATTTT
v_call: TRBV30; j_call: TRBJ1-6; clone_size: few; d_call: -; cdr3_aa: CAWDRQAGGSPLHF; cdr3_nt: TGTGCCTGGGACCGACAGGCGGGAGGCTCACCCCTCCACTTT
v_call: TRBV30; j_call: TRBJ2-6; clone_size: many; d_call: -; cdr3_aa: CAWKSGANVLTF; cdr3_nt: TGTGCCTGGAAATCTGGGGCCAACGTCCTGACTTTC
v_call: TRBV6-1; j_call: TRBJ2-7; clone_size: many; d_call: TRBD2; cdr3_aa: CASRLTGTSGTYEQYF; cdr3_nt: TGTGCCAGCAGACTAACAGGGACTAGCGGGACCTACGAGCAGTACTTC
v_call: TRBV11-2; j_call: TRBJ2-7; clone_size: many; d_call: -; cdr3_aa: CASSLDPTFGIEQYF; cdr3_nt: TGTGCCAGCAGCTTAGACCCCACGTTTGGGATCGAGCAGTACTTC
v_call: TRBV24-1; j_call: TRBJ1-2; clone_size: many; d_call: -; cdr3_aa: CATSEGGTRGNYGYTF; cdr3_nt: TGTGCCACCAGTGAGGGCGGGACACGGGGTAACTATGGCTACACCTTC
v_call: TRBV5-1; j_call: TRBJ2-5; clone_size: few; d_call: TRBD1; cdr3_aa: CASSLADRGGETQYF; cdr3_nt: TGCGCCAGCAGCTTGGCAGACAGGGGGGGCGAGACCCAGTACTTC
v_call: TRBV28; j_call: TRBJ2-1; clone_size: many; d_call: -; cdr3_aa: CASRRDFSSYNEQFF; cdr3_nt: TGTGCCAGCAGGCGGGACTTCAGCTCCTACAATGAGCAGTTCTTC
v_call: TRBV7-2; j_call: TRBJ2-2; clone_size: many; d_call: TRBD2; cdr3_aa: CASSWTSGSIGGELFF; cdr3_nt: TGTGCCAGCAGCTGGACTAGCGGGAGCATTGGCGGGGAGCTGTTTTTT
v_call: TRBV12-3/TRBV12-4; j_call: TRBJ2-7; clone_size: -; d_call: TRBD1; cdr3_aa: CASSWGTGFSYEQYF; cdr3_nt: TGTGCCAGCAGTTGGGGGACAGGTTTCTCCTACGAGCAGTACTTC
v_call: TRBV20-1; j_call: TRBJ1-2; clone_size: many; d_call: -; cdr3_aa: CSARRYRGGYTF; cdr3_nt: TGCAGTGCTAGACGGTATCGGGGGGGCTACACCTTC
v_call: TRBV5-6; j_call: TRBJ2-7; clone_size: few; d_call: TRBD1; cdr3_aa: CASRGTDSYEQYF; cdr3_nt: TGTGCCTCCAGGGGGACAGATTCCTACGAGCAGTACTTC
v_call: TRBV9; j_call: TRBJ1-5; clone_size: many; d_call: -; cdr3_aa: CASSVAGDQPQHF; cdr3_nt: TGTGCCAGCAGCGTAGCAGGGGATCAGCCCCAGCATTTT
v_call: TRBV30; j_call: TRBJ2-3; clone_size: few; d_call: -; cdr3_aa: CALDYSTDTQYF; cdr3_nt: TGTGCCTTAGACTACAGCACAGATACGCAGTATTTT
v_call: TRBV7-2; j_call: TRBJ2-1; clone_size: few; d_call: -; cdr3_aa: CASSLTGTIYNEQFF; cdr3_nt: TGTGCCAGCAGCTTAACAGGGACGATCTACAATGAGCAGTTCTTC
v_call: TRBV29-1; j_call: TRBJ2-1; clone_size: -; d_call: -; cdr3_aa: CSVGGGRSYNEQFF; cdr3_nt: TGCAGCGTTGGGGGAGGTAGGTCCTACAATGAGCAGTTCTTC
v_call: TRBV20-1; j_call: TRBJ2-5; clone_size: many; d_call: TRBD2; cdr3_aa: CSARDLASSGDPRWTQYF; cdr3_nt: TGCAGTGCTAGAGATCTCGCGTCTAGCGGGGACCCTCGGTGGACCCAGTACTTC
v_call: TRBV7-9; j_call: TRBJ1-1; clone_size: -; d_call: -; cdr3_aa: CASSLAPSRTEAFF; cdr3_nt: TGTGCCAGCAGCTTAGCGCCCAGTAGGACTGAAGCTTTCTTT
v_call: TRBV20-1; j_call: TRBJ2-3; clone_size: many; d_call: TRBD2; cdr3_aa: CSARVGLAGLTDTQYF; cdr3_nt: TGCAGTGCTAGAGTGGGACTAGCGGGCCTCACAGATACGCAGTATTTT
v_call: TRBV28; j_call: TRBJ1-5; clone_size: many; d_call: -; cdr3_aa: CASTLTDNYSNQPQHF; cdr3_nt: TGTGCCAGCACCCTGACAGATAACTATAGCAATCAGCCCCAGCATTTT
v_call: TRBV7-9; j_call: TRBJ2-2; clone_size: -; d_call: -; cdr3_aa: CASRSQAGFNTGELFF; cdr3_nt: TGTGCCAGCAGGTCCCAGGCAGGCTTTAACACCGGGGAGCTGTTTTTT
v_call: TRBV6-1; j_call: TRBJ1-5; clone_size: many; d_call: -; cdr3_aa: CASSRTDSNQPQHF; cdr3_nt: TGTGCCAGCAGCAGGACAGATAGCAATCAGCCCCAGCATTTT
v_call: TRBV5-1; j_call: TRBJ1-1; clone_size: -; d_call: TRBD1; cdr3_aa: CASSLNGQGKTEAFF; cdr3_nt: TGCGCCAGCAGCTTGAATGGACAGGGTAAGACTGAAGCTTTCTTT
v_call: TRBV12-3/TRBV12-4; j_call: TRBJ2-2; clone_size: -; d_call: TRBD2; cdr3_aa: CASRLAGTNTGELFF; cdr3_nt: TGTGCCAGCCGCCTAGCGGGTACGAACACCGGGGAGCTGTTTTTT
v_call: TRBV5-8; j_call: TRBJ1-3; clone_size: many; d_call: -; cdr3_aa: CASSLGTIGNTIYF; cdr3_nt: TGTGCCAGCAGCCTGGGGACAATTGGAAACACCATATATTTT
v_call: TRBV7-3; j_call: TRBJ1-2; clone_size: many; d_call: TRBD1; cdr3_aa: CASSRYRDRGYGYTF; cdr3_nt: TGTGCCAGCAGCAGATACCGGGACAGGGGCTATGGCTACACCTTC
v_call: TRBV30; j_call: TRBJ2-3; clone_size: many; d_call: TRBD2; cdr3_aa: CAWSKGASGSSTDTQYF; cdr3_nt: TGTGCCTGGAGTAAGGGGGCTAGCGGGAGTAGCACAGATACGCAGTATTTT
v_call: TRBV6-5; j_call: TRBJ1-5; clone_size: many; d_call: -; cdr3_aa: CASSYEEVLRSNQPQHF; cdr3_nt: TGTGCCAGCAGTTACGAGGAGGTTCTTAGAAGCAATCAGCCCCAGCATTTT
v_call: TRBV9; j_call: TRBJ2-1; clone_size: -; d_call: -; cdr3_aa: CASSVEFGVAGSSYNEQFF; cdr3_nt: TGTGCCAGCAGCGTAGAATTTGGGGTGGCAGGTAGCTCCTACAATGAGCAGTTCTTC
v_call: TRBV20-1; j_call: TRBJ2-7; clone_size: many; d_call: TRBD2; cdr3_aa: CSAREASGVYEQYF; cdr3_nt: TGCAGTGCTAGAGAGGCTAGCGGGGTATACGAGCAGTACTTC
v_call: TRBV5-1; j_call: TRBJ2-7; clone_size: many; d_call: -; cdr3_aa: CASSLRGGTRGEQYF; cdr3_nt: TGCGCCAGCAGCTTGAGGGGGGGCACCCGCGGCGAGCAGTACTTC
v_call: TRBV5-1; j_call: TRBJ1-1; clone_size: -; d_call: -; cdr3_aa: CASRRDGSALAFF; cdr3_nt: TGCGCCAGCAGGCGGGACGGGTCGGCCTTGGCTTTCTTT
v_call: TRBV24-1; j_call: TRBJ2-7; clone_size: few; d_call: -; cdr3_aa: CATSDNPAGSYEQYF; cdr3_nt: TGTGCCACCAGTGATAATCCCGCGGGCTCCTACGAGCAGTACTTC
v_call: TRBV27; j_call: TRBJ2-3; clone_size: many; d_call: -; cdr3_aa: CASRTLSTDTQYF; cdr3_nt: TGTGCCAGCAGGACACTTAGCACAGATACGCAGTATTTT
v_call: TRBV11-3; j_call: TRBJ2-3; clone_size: many; d_call: -; cdr3_aa: CASSLRVLDTQYF; cdr3_nt: TGTGCCAGCAGCTTACGGGTTTTAGATACGCAGTATTTT